The 12 T cell receptor beta chains reported below all come from one sample, sequenced in a study of CD8 T cells in Susac syndrome. Reverse transcription of about 0.45 to 1 ug RNA was performed with random hexamers. TCRdb redid the calling of the immunoSEQ multiplex PCR reads with MiXCR, one entry per CDR3 protein. The sample has a few hundred thousand distinct CDR3 sequences; 92% are singletons. Sample: CD8+ T cells from PBMCs. All receptors come from a human donor with multiple sclerosis.

The chain has TRBV2 and TRBJ1-1; tentative D call: TRBD1 (5 bases). Looked up from germline, CDR1 is SNHLY and CDR2 is FYNNEI. CDR3 length: 15 residues. V lost 6 bases and J 0 bases, leaving 14 bases between the germline ends. DNA for the CDR3: TGTGCCAGCAGCTTATGGGACGGTGTGAACACTGAAGCTTTCTTT. It is translated as CASSLWDGVNTEAFF.

This chain uses TRBV6-6 with TRBJ2-2; no definite D call. Germline CDR1 and CDR2: MNHNY and SVGAGI (reference sequence). This CDR3 comprises 15 residues. V shed 5 bases and J shed 5 bases, with 15 bases lying between them. CDR3 residues: CASSQLDAKTGELFF. The CDR3 DNA is TGTGCCAGCAGTCAATTGGACGCTAAGACCGGGGAGCTGTTTTTT.

This chain connects TRBV12-5 to TRBJ1-1; 11 positions agree with TRBD1. CDR1 and CDR2 (germline): LGHNT, FRNRAP. This CDR3 comprises 15 residues. Trimming at V came to 3 bases and at J to 1 base, leaving 1 base not matched to a gene. Here the CDR3 DNA reads TGTGCTAGTGGTTTTGGACAGGGGGCGAACACTGAAGCTTTCTTT. Translating it yields CASGFGQGANTEAFF.

The chain has TRBV11-2 and TRBJ1-1; TRBD1 matches 8 bases. CDR1 is SGHAT, CDR2 FQNNGV, per germline. V dropped 5 bases and J dropped 7; count of bases not matched to a gene: 3. The CDR3 loop spans 12 amino acids. CDR3 region: CASSPGTGEAFF. The CDR3 nucleotides are TGTGCCAGCAGCCCCGGGACAGGTGAAGCTTTCTTT.

The rearrangement joins TRBV11-2 to TRBJ2-7; TRBD1 matches at 9 bases. In germline, CDR1 is SGHAT, CDR2 FQNNGV. V was clipped by 6 bases and J by 6 bases; unmatched bases: 12. This CDR3 has 15 residues. The CDR3 DNA sequence: TGTGCCAGCAGTTCCCACAGGGGGCTAACGGTCGAGCAGTACTTC. Protein: CASSSHRGLTVEQYF.

The V and J genes are TRBV13 and TRBJ1-4; no clear D gene. Trimming took off 5 bases at V and 6 bases at J, with 13 bases between the two ends. This CDR3 has 14 residues. Germline V gives CDR1 PRHDT, CDR2 FYEKMQ (reference sequence). The CDR3 DNA reads TGTGCCAGCAGCCTCGGGCGGGGTCATGAAAAACTGTTTTTT. The encoded protein is CASSLGRGHEKLFF.

V gene TRBV7-6 combines with J gene TRBJ2-7; TRBD2 aligns across 7 bases. V lost 1 base to trimming and J lost 2 bases; unmatched junction nucleotides: 2. Germline values: CDR1 SGHVS, CDR2 FNYEAQ. The CDR3 covers 14 residues. The CDR3 nucleotides read TGTGCCAGCAGCTTAGGGGAGGGGACCTACGAGCAGTACTTC. This translates into CASSLGEGTYEQYF.

The V call is TRBV5-6, the J call TRBJ1-2; no firm D call. Germline V CDR1 and CDR2: SGHDT, YYEEEE. The V end lost 1 base, the J end lost 3 bases, and 4 bases lay between the germline ends. The CDR3 loop spans 12 amino acids. CDR3 DNA sequence: TGTGCCAGCAGCTTGCGAGACTATGGCTACACCTTC. It is translated as CASSLRDYGYTF.

The chain has TRBV28 and TRBJ1-3; a weak D match, TRBD1 (6 bases). The CDR3 runs 21 residues. Trimming took 5 bases from V and 0 from J, leaving 29 bases between them. The germline V gene has CDR1 MDHEN and CDR2 SYDVKM. CDR3 region: CASSTGLRQVRGNSSGNTIYF. The CDR3 region has the DNA TGTGCCAGCAGTACTGGATTGAGACAGGTCCGTGGAAATTCCTCTGGAAACACCATATATTTT. Full variable domain (remainder filled in from reference TRBV28 and TRBJ1-3): DVKVTQSSRYLVKRTGEKVFLECVQDMDHENMFWYRQDPGLGLRLIYFSYDVKMKEKGDIPEGYSVSREKKERFSLILESASTNQTSMYLCASSTGLRQVRGNSSGNTIYFGEGSWLTVV.

The V and J genes are TRBV7-9 and TRBJ2-1; D gene unclear. Germline V lookup: CDR1 SEHNR, CDR2 FQNEAQ (reference sequence). V dropped 6 bases and J dropped 7 bases, with 10 bases sitting between them. The CDR3 is 12 amino acids. The CDR3 is CASSPARNEQFF. Here the CDR3 DNA reads TGTGCCAGCAGTCCCGCCAGGAATGAGCAGTTCTTC. Full variable domain (rest looked up from reference TRBV7-9 and TRBJ2-1): DTGVSQNPRHKITKRGQNVTFRCDPISEHNRLYWYRQTLGQGPEFLTYFQNEAQLEKSRLLSDRFSAERPKGSFSTLEIQRTEQGDSAMYLCASSPARNEQFFGPGTRLTVL.

This chain uses TRBV20-1 with TRBJ2-5, with D possibly TRBD2 on 5 matching bases. The CDR3 length is 13 residues. Germline CDR1 and CDR2: DFQATT and SNEGSKA (reference sequence). V was cut by 1 base and J by 7 bases, with 13 bases left in between. DNA of the CDR3: TGCAGTGCTAGAGTGGGTCGCGCGGGGACCCAGTACTTC. Protein product: CSARVGRAGTQYF.

This chain uses TRBV11-2 with TRBJ2-5; D gene uncertain. The CDR3 sequence is 14 residues long. Deletions cut 3 bases from V and 4 bases from J, with 12 bases between. Germline V CDR1 and CDR2: SGHAT, FQNNGV. The CDR3 reads CASSFRWVGETQYF. The CDR3 coding sequence is TGTGCCAGCAGCTTCCGATGGGTCGGAGAGACCCAGTACTTC. Filled out from reference TRBV11-2 and TRBJ2-5, the complete variable domain reads EAGVAQSPRYKIIEKRQSVAFWCNPISGHATLYWYQQILGQGPKLLIQFQNNGVVDDSQLPKDRFSAERLKGVDSTLKIQPAKLEDSAVYLCASSFRWVGETQYFGPGTRLLVL.